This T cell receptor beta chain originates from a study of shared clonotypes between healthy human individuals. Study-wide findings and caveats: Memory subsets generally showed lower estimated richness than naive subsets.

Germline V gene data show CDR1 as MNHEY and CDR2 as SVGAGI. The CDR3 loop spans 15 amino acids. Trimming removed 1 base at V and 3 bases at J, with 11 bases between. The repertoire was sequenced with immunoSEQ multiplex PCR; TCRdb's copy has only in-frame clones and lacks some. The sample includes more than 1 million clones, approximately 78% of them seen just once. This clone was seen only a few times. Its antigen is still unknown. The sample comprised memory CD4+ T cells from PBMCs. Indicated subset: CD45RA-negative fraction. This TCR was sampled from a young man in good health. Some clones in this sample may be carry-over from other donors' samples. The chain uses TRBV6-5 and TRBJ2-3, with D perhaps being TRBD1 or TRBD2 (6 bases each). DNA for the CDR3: TGTGCCAGCAGTTACTGGGGGGCCGGGACAGATACGCAGTATTTT. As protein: CASSYWGAGTDTQYF.